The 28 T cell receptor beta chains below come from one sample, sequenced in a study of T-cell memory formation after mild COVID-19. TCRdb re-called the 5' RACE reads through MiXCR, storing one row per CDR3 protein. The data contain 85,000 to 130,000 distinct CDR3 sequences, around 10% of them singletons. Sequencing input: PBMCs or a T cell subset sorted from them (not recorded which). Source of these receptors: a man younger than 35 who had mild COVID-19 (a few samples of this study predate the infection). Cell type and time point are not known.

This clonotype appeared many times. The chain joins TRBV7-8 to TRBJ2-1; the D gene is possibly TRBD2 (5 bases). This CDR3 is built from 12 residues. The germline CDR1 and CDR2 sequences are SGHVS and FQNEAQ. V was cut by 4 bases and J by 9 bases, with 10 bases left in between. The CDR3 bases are TGTGCCAGCAGCTCTCTAGAGGGTGAGCAGTTCTTC. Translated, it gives CASSSLEGEQFF.

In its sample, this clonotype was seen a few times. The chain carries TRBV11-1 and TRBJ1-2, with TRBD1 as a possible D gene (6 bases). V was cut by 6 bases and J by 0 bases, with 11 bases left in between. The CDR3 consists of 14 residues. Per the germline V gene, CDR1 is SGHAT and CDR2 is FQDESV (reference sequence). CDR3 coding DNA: TGTGCCAGCAGTTGGACAGATTCTAACTATGGCTACACCTTC. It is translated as CASSWTDSNYGYTF.

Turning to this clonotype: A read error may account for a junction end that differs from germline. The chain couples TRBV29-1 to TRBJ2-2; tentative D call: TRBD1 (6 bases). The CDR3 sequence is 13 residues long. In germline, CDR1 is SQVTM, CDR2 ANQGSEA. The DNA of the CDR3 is TGCAGCGTTGAAGACAGGGGCACCGGGGAGTTGTTTTTT. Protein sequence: CSVEDRGTGELFF.

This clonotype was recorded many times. DNA for the CDR3: TGTGCCAGCAGCCTTGGGGGCCTCTACGAGCAGTACTTC. Translation gives CASSLGGLYEQYF. The rearrangement uses TRBV6-2 or TRBV6-3 and TRBJ2-7; D may be TRBD1 (6 bases). The CDR3 spans 13 residues. Trimming took off 6 bases at V and 3 bases at J, with 12 bases between the two ends. From germline, CDR1 is MNHEY and CDR2 SVGEGT.

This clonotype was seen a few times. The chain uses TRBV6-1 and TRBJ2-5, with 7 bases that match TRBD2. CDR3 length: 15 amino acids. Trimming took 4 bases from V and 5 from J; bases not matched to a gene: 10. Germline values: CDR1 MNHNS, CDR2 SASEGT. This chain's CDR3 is CASSAGLGGGETQYF. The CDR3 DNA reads TGTGCCAGCAGTGCCGGACTAGGAGGCGGGGAGACCCAGTACTTC.

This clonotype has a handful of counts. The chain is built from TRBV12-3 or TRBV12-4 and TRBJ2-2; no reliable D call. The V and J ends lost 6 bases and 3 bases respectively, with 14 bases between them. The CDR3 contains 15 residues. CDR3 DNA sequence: TGTGCCAGCAGATCCCCGGGCACCTACACCGGGGAGCTGTTTTTT. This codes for CASRSPGTYTGELFF.

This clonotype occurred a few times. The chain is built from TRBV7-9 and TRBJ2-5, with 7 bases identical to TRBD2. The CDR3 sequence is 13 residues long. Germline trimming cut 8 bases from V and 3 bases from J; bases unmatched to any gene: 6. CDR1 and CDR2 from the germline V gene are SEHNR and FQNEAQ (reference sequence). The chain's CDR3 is CASRTSAEETQYF. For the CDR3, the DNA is TGTGCCAGCCGTACTAGCGCAGAAGAGACCCAGTACTTC.

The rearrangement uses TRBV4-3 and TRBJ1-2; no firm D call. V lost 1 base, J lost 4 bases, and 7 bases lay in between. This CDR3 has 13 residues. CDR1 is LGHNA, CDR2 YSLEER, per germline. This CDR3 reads CASSQVYSYGYTF. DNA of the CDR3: TGCGCCAGCAGCCAAGTTTACAGCTATGGCTACACCTTC.

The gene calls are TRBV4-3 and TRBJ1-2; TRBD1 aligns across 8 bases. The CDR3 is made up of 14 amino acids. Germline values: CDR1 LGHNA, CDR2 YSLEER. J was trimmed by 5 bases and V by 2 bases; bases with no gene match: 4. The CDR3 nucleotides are TGCGCCAGCAGCCAAACCACAGGGGGGTATGGCTACACCTTC. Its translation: CASSQTTGGYGYTF.

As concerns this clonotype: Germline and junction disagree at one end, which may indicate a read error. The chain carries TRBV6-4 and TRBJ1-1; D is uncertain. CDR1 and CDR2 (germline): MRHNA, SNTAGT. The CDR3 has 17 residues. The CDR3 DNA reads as TGTGCCAGCAGTGCCATATCTGATACGTACAATAACAATGACATGCGCTTT. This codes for CASSAISDTYNNNDMRF.

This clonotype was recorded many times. CDR3 loop: CASSLGQGNNEQFF. DNA for the CDR3: TGTGCCAGCAGTTTAGGCCAGGGGAACAATGAGCAGTTCTTC. This rearrangement joins TRBV12-3 or TRBV12-4 to TRBJ2-1, with D tentatively TRBD1 (6 bases). This CDR3 has 14 residues. Trimming pared 1 base from V and 5 bases from J, leaving 9 bases between.

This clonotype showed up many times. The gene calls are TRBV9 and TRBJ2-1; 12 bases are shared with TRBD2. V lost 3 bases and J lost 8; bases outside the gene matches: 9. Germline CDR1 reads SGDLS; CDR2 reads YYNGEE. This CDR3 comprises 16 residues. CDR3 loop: CASSERTSGVSDEQFF. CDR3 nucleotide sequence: TGTGCCAGCAGCGAGAGGACTAGCGGGGTTTCGGATGAGCAGTTCTTC.

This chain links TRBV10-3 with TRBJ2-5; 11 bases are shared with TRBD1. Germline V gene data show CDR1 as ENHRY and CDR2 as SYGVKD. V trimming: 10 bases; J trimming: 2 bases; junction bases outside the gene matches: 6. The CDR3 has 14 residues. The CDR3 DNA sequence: TGTGCCACCACGGGGACAGGGGGTCAAGAGACCCAGTACTTC. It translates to CATTGTGGQETQYF.

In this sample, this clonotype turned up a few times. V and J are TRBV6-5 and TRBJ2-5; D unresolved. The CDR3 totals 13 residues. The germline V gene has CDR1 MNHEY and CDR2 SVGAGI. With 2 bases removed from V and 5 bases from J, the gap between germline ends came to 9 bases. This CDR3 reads CASSYAPSETQYF. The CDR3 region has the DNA TGTGCCAGCAGTTACGCCCCCTCGGAGACCCAGTACTTC.

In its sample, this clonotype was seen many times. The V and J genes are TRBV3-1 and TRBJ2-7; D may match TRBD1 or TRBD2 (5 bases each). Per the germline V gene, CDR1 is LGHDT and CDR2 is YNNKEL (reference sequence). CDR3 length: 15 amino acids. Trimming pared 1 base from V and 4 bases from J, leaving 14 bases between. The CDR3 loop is CASSQAPGRAYEQYF. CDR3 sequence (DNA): TGTGCCAGCAGCCAAGCGCCGGGACGGGCGTACGAGCAGTACTTC.

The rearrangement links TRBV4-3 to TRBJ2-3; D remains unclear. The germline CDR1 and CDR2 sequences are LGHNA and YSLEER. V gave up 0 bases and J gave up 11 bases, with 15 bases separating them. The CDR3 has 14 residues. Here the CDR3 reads CASSQDQLASMQYF. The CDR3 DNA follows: TGCGCCAGCAGCCAAGATCAATTAGCAAGCATGCAGTATTTT.

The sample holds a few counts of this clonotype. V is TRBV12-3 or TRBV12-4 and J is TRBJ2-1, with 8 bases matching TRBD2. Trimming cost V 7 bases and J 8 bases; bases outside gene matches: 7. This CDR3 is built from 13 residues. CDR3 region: CASTPAGGDEQFF. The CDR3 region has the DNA TGTGCCAGCACTCCCGCGGGGGGCGATGAGCAGTTCTTC.

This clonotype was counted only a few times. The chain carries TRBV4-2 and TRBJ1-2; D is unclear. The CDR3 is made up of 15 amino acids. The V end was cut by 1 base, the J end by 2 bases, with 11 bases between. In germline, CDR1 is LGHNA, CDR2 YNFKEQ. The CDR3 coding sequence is TGTGCCAGCAGCCAAGGGTTCTCCTTCAACTATGGCTACACCTTC. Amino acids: CASSQGFSFNYGYTF.

The CDR3 region has the DNA TGTGCCAGCAGCTCGCAGGGTTACAATGAGCAGTTCTTC. This sequence encodes CASSSQGYNEQFF. This chain connects TRBV7-9 to TRBJ2-1; D may be TRBD1 (5 bases). The CDR3 has 13 residues. The V gene lost 4 bases and the J gene lost 4 bases, with 8 bases spanning the gap. CDR1 and CDR2 (germline): SEHNR, FQNEAQ (reference sequence). The full variable domain, its missing parts supplied by reference TRBV7-9 and TRBJ2-1, is DTGVSQNPRHKITKRGQNVTFRCDPISEHNRLYWYRQTLGQGPEFLTYFQNEAQLEKSRLLSDRFSAERPKGSFSTLEIQRTEQGDSAMYLCASSSQGYNEQFFGPGTRLTVL.

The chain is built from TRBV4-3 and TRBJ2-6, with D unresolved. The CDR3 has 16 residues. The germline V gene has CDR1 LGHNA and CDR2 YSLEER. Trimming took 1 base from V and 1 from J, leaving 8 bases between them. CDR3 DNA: TGCGCCAGCAGCCAAGTATGGGGATCTGGGGCCAACGTCCTGACTTTC. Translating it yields CASSQVWGSGANVLTF.

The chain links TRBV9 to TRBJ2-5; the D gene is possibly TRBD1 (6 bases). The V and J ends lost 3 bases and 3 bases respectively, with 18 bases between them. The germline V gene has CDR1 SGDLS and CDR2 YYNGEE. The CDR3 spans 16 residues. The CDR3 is CASSEGVWWAKETQYF. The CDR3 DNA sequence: TGTGCCAGCAGCGAGGGGGTTTGGTGGGCCAAAGAGACCCAGTACTTC. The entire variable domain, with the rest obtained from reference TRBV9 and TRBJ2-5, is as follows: DSGVTQTPKHLITATGQRVTLRCSPRSGDLSVYWYQQSLDQGLQFLIQYYNGEERAKGNILERFSAQQFPDLHSELNLSSLELGDSALYFCASSEGVWWAKETQYFGPGTRLLVL.

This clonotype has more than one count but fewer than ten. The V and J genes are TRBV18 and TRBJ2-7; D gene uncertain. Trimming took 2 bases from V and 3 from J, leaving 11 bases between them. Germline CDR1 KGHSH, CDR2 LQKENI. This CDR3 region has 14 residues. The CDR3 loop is CASSPTRHLYEQYV. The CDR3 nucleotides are TGTGCCAGCTCACCAACCCGGCACCTCTACGAGCAGTACGTC.

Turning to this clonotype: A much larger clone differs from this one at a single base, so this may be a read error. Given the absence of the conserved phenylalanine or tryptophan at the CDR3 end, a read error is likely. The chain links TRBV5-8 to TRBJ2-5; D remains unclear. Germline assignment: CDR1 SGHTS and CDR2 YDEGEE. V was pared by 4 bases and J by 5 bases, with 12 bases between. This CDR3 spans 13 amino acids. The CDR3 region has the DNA TGTGCCAGCAGCCGACACCTGGGGGAGACCCAGTACTTG. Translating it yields CASSRHLGETQYL.

The CDR3 nucleotides are TGTGCCAGCAGCGCAACAGGGTCTGCTGGTTACATTCAGTACTTC. Translation gives CASSATGSAGYIQYF. The chain employs TRBV9 and TRBJ2-4; possibly TRBD1 for D (6 bases). The V gene's germline CDR1 is SGDLS and CDR2 YYNGEE. Between the trimmed V and J ends, which lost 3 bases and 8 bases, there was a span of 18 bases. The CDR3 runs to 15 residues.

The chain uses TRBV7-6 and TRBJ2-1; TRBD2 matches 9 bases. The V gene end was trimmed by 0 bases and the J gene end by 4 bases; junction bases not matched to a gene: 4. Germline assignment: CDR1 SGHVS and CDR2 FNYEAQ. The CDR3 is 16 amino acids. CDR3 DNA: TGTGCCAGCAGCTTAGCAATTAGCGGGGGATACAATGAGCAGTTCTTC. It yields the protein CASSLAISGGYNEQFF.

This CDR3 reads CASSHAGGLEYGYTF. The CDR3, as DNA: TGCGCCAGCAGCCACGCAGGGGGTTTGGAATATGGCTACACCTTC. V usage is TRBV4-1 and J usage is TRBJ1-2, with 7 bases that match TRBD1. Trimming at V came to 3 bases and at J to 5 bases, leaving 9 bases not matched to a gene. The V gene's germline CDR1 is MGHRA and CDR2 YSYEKL. This CDR3 is 15 amino acids long.

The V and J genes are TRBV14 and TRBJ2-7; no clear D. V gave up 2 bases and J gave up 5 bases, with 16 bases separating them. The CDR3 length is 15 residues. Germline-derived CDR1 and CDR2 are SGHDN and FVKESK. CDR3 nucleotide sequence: TGTGCCAGCAGCCAAACCTATTTGGGGATCCACGAGCAGTACTTC. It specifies CASSQTYLGIHEQYF.

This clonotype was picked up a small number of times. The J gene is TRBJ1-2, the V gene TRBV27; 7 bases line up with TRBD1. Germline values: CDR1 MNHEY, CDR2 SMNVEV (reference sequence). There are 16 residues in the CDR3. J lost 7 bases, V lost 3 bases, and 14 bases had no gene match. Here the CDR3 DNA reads TGTGCCAGCAGTTTTTCCAAATCCGGGACAGTGGGTGGCTACACCTTC. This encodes CASSFSKSGTVGGYTF.